The 27 T cell receptor beta chains below were found in one sample sequenced in a study of shared clonotypes between healthy human individuals. Using immunoSEQ multiplex PCR, the repertoire was profiled, and TCRdb retains in-frame clones only, with some absent. The table lists a few million clones, around nine tenths of them singletons, with over 0.12% in the top ten. Sequences were obtained from naive CD4+ T cells sorted from blood. Specified subset: CD45RA+ positively selected. These receptors were obtained from a man aged 18 to 30 in good health.

The chain is built from TRBV5-1 and TRBJ2-2; 16 positions match TRBD2. CDR1 and CDR2 (germline): SGHRS, YFSETQ. Unmatched junction bases numbered 0, after V lost 4 bases and J lost 0 bases. This CDR3 contains 17 residues. The CDR3 coding sequence is TGCGCCAGCAGCGGGACTAGCGGGGGGGCGAACACCGGGGAGCTGTTTTTT. The encoded protein is CASSGTSGGANTGELFF.

The chain is built from TRBV7-2 and TRBJ2-3, with 7 bases fitting TRBD1. Germline V CDR1 and CDR2: SGHTA, FQGNSA. This CDR3 comprises 13 residues. The J segment lost 14 bases and the V segment lost 3 bases, leaving 11 bases of the junction unmatched. CDR3 amino acids: CASSFDQTGERYF. The CDR3 nucleotides read TGTGCCAGCAGCTTCGATCAAACAGGGGAACGGTATTTT.

The V call is TRBV7-6, the J call TRBJ2-3; 7 bases agree with TRBD2. Trimming took 5 bases from V and 2 from J; bases not matched to a gene: 16. CDR3 length equals 18 residues. Germline lookup yields CDR1 SGHVS and CDR2 FNYEAQ. The CDR3 coding sequence is TGTGCCAGCAGCCCGTTAGTTGTCGCTAGCGGATCCACAGATACGCAGTATTTT. Amino acid sequence: CASSPLVVASGSTDTQYF. Full variable domain (outside the CDR3, taken from reference TRBV7-6 and TRBJ2-3): GAGVSQSPRYKVTKRGQDVALRCDPISGHVSLYWYRQALGQGPEFLTYFNYEAQQDKSGLPNDRFSAERPEGSISTLTIQRTEQRDSAMYRCASSPLVVASGSTDTQYFGPGTRLTVL.

The V call is TRBV28, the J call TRBJ1-5; D uncertain. Trimming took 8 bases from V and 7 from J, leaving 9 bases between them. Germline V gene lookup returns CDR1 MDHEN and CDR2 SYDVKM. The CDR3 extends over 11 amino acids. The CDR3 protein is CASLGEQPQHF. CDR3 in DNA: TGTGCCAGCCTTGGGGAGCAGCCCCAGCATTTT.

The chain uses TRBV28 and TRBJ2-4; TRBD1 agrees at 9 bases. The CDR3 spans 17 residues. The junction had 15 bases not matched to a gene; V was cut back by 5 bases and J by 7 bases. Germline CDR1 MDHEN, CDR2 SYDVKM. CDR3 nucleotides: TGTGCCAGCAGTAAGCCACGAACCGGGACAGGGCTGAACATTCAGTACTTC. Translating gives CASSKPRTGTGLNIQYF.

The V call is TRBV9, the J call TRBJ2-3; D is perhaps TRBD1 or TRBD2 (5 bases each). Germline CDR1 is SGDLS and CDR2 is YYNGEE. CDR3 length equals 19 residues. V was cut by 0 bases and J by 0 bases, with 20 bases left in between. CDR3 loop: CASSVATSRGFSSTDTQYF. The CDR3 DNA reads as TGTGCCAGCAGCGTAGCTACCAGTCGGGGCTTCTCTAGCACAGATACGCAGTATTTT.

The chain carries TRBV18 and TRBJ1-3, with unresolved D. CDR1 is KGHSH and CDR2 is LQKENI in the germline V gene. The germline V and J ends were trimmed by 2 bases and 4 bases, with 12 bases remaining between them. The CDR3 runs to 15 residues. The DNA of the CDR3 is TGTGCCAGCTCACCAACAGAAAGTAGGGGAAACACCATATATTTT. Encoded protein: CASSPTESRGNTIYF.

J is TRBJ2-7 and V is TRBV28; TRBD1 agrees at 8 bases. The J segment lost 3 bases and the V segment lost 2 bases, leaving 6 bases of the junction unmatched. This CDR3 has 15 residues. Germline V gene sequence: CDR1 MDHEN, CDR2 SYDVKM. In nucleotides, the CDR3 is TGTGCCAGCAGTTTAGGCGGGACAGGCGGCTACGAGCAGTACTTC. Translating gives CASSLGGTGGYEQYF.

This clone was detected only a few times. The V gene is TRBV30, the J gene TRBJ1-2; TRBD1 matches 8 bases. CDR3 size: 14 residues. Germline V gene lookup returns CDR1 GTSNPN and CDR2 SVGIG (reference sequence). The V and J ends lost 0 bases and 6 bases, in that order; junction bases with no gene match: 6. The CDR3 region has the DNA TGTGCCTGGAGTGTGGGACAGGTCACGGATGGCTACACCTTC. Encoded protein: CAWSVGQVTDGYTF.

The V gene is TRBV4-1, the J gene TRBJ2-7; the D gene is possibly TRBD2 (6 bases). Trimming removed 3 bases at V and 0 bases at J, with 12 bases between. Germline assignment: CDR1 MGHRA and CDR2 YSYEKL. The CDR3 contains 15 residues. The CDR3 spells CASSHPGTFSYEQYF. In DNA form, the CDR3 reads TGCGCCAGCAGCCACCCCGGGACTTTCTCCTACGAGCAGTACTTC.

The V call is TRBV7-2, the J call TRBJ2-7, with 15 bases matching TRBD2. The J segment lost 6 bases and the V segment lost 3 bases, leaving 6 bases of the junction unmatched. Germline values: CDR1 SGHTA, CDR2 FQGNSA. The length of the CDR3 is 16 residues. The CDR3 region has the DNA TGTGCCAGCAGCTTGAGGACTAGCGGGAGGGCGTCCGAGCAGTACTTC. This codes for CASSLRTSGRASEQYF.

The CDR3: CASSQSRAPKEKLFF. As DNA, the CDR3 is TGCGCCAGCAGCCAATCGAGGGCGCCAAAGGAAAAACTGTTTTTT. The gene calls are TRBV4-1 and TRBJ1-4; D gene unclear. The CDR3 is made up of 15 amino acids. V lost 2 bases and J 8 bases, leaving 15 bases between the germline ends. CDR1 MGHRA and CDR2 YSYEKL come from the germline V gene.

The V and J genes are TRBV30 and TRBJ2-3, with TRBD2 matching 7 bases. The CDR3 has 14 residues. The V segment lost 4 bases and the J segment 0 bases; nucleotides outside the gene matches: 4. Germline V gene sequence: CDR1 GTSNPN, CDR2 SVGIG (reference sequence). DNA of the CDR3: TGTGCCTGGACCGGGACTATTAGCACAGATACGCAGTATTTT. This sequence encodes CAWTGTISTDTQYF. Full variable domain (missing parts from reference TRBV30 and TRBJ2-3): SQTIHQWPATLVQPVGSPLSLECTVEGTSNPNLYWYRQAAGRGLQLLFYSVGIGQISSEVPQNLSASRPQDRQFILSSKKLLLSDSGFYLCAWTGTISTDTQYFGPGTRLTVL.

The V gene is TRBV6-1, the J gene TRBJ1-4; D uncertain. V gave up 4 bases and J gave up 5 bases, with 11 bases separating them. CDR1 is MNHNS, CDR2 SASEGT, per germline. The CDR3 totals 14 residues. DNA for the CDR3: TGTGCCAGCAGTGCTCACGTCCGGAATGAAAAACTGTTTTTT. This codes for CASSAHVRNEKLFF.

The CDR3 sequence is CASSGSPGQGYGYTF. The CDR3 DNA follows: TGTGCCAGCAGTGGATCGCCGGGACAGGGGTATGGCTACACCTTC. The chain carries TRBV6-5 and TRBJ1-2, with 10 bases identical to TRBD1. CDR1 and CDR2 (germline): MNHEY, SVGAGI. The CDR3 extends over 15 amino acids. V lost 5 bases, J lost 5 bases, and 8 bases stayed unmatched.

The chain recombines TRBV10-1 with TRBJ1-4, with no clear D. Trimming pared 7 bases from V and 8 bases from J, leaving 20 bases between. The CDR3 is 15 amino acids. CDR1 WNHNN and CDR2 SYGVQD come from the germline V gene (reference sequence). The chain's CDR3 is CASTPGPFLWEKLFF. For the CDR3, the DNA is TGCGCCAGCACCCCCGGGCCCTTTCTCTGGGAAAAACTGTTTTTT.

The chain links TRBV12-5 to TRBJ2-7; 9 bases are a match to TRBD1. Unmatched junction bases numbered 6, after V lost 0 bases and J lost 0 bases. Germline loops: CDR1 LGHNT, CDR2 FRNRAP. The CDR3 is made up of 17 amino acids. CDR3 loop: CASGLVLNRGPSYEQYF. The CDR3 nucleotides read TGTGCTAGTGGTTTGGTACTAAACAGGGGGCCCTCCTACGAGCAGTACTTC. Full variable domain (missing parts from reference TRBV12-5 and TRBJ2-7): DARVTQTPRHKVTEMGQEVTMRCQPILGHNTVFWYRQTMMQGLELLAYFRNRAPLDDSGMPKDRFSAEMPDATLATLKIQPSEPRDSAVYFCASGLVLNRGPSYEQYFGPGTRLTVT.

This sequence joins TRBV19 and TRBJ1-5; TRBD1 matches 10 bases. Germline trimming cut 4 bases from V and 6 bases from J; bases unmatched to any gene: 9. Germline lookup yields CDR1 LNHDA and CDR2 SQIVND (reference sequence). This CDR3 region has 16 residues. The DNA for the CDR3 is TGTGCCAGTAGTACCACCGGGACAGGGGTTGGTCAGCCCCAGCATTTT. Translation gives CASSTTGTGVGQPQHF.

The chain employs TRBV7-8 and TRBJ2-2; 9 positions match TRBD2. In germline, CDR1 is SGHVS, CDR2 FQNEAQ. The CDR3 extends over 17 amino acids. Losses at the gene ends were 6 bases for V and 6 bases for J; bases not matched to a gene: 14. The chain's CDR3 is CASSSIGLAGFAGELFF. CDR3 sequence (DNA): TGTGCCAGCAGTTCTATCGGGCTAGCGGGATTTGCCGGGGAGCTGTTTTTT.

The chain couples TRBV5-3 to TRBJ2-3; 8 bases map to TRBD2. TRBV5-3 is placed among ORFs of uncertain function. V lost 0 bases to trimming and J lost 2 bases; unmatched junction nucleotides: 5. The CDR3 has 16 residues. CDR3 region: CARSLAPGGYTDTQYF. The DNA for the CDR3 is TGTGCCAGAAGCTTGGCTCCGGGAGGGTACACAGATACGCAGTATTTT.

The V and J genes are TRBV19 and TRBJ1-1, with 7 positions matching TRBD1. With 3 bases clipped from V and 1 base from J, the junction kept 5 bases outside the gene matches. CDR1 and CDR2 from the germline V gene are LNHDA and SQIVND (reference sequence). The CDR3 runs to 15 residues. The CDR3 DNA is TGTGCCAGTAGTATCCCAGGGGGGAAGAACACTGAAGCTTTCTTT. Its protein product is CASSIPGGKNTEAFF. The full variable domain, in which reference TRBV19 and TRBJ1-1 provide the parts outside the CDR3, is DGGITQSPKYLFRKEGQNVTLSCEQNLNHDAMYWYRQDPGQGLRLIYYSQIVNDFQKGDIAEGYSVSREKKESFPLTVTSAQKNPTAFYLCASSIPGGKNTEAFFGQGTRLTVV.

The chain links TRBV7-3 to TRBJ1-1; D is possibly TRBD1 (6 bases). There are 14 residues in the CDR3. V shed 5 bases and J shed 2 bases, with 12 bases lying between them. Per the germline V gene, CDR1 is SGHTA and CDR2 is FQGTGA. CDR3 residues: CASSPGHPNTEAFF. The DNA of the CDR3 is TGTGCCAGCAGCCCGGGACACCCTAACACTGAAGCTTTCTTT.

The chain has TRBV18 and TRBJ2-7; a weak D match, TRBD1 (5 bases). There are 13 residues in the CDR3. Per the germline V gene, CDR1 is KGHSH and CDR2 is LQKENI. Trimming removed 6 bases from V and 6 bases from J, with 15 bases in between. The CDR3 loop is CASSQDLGVEQYF. The CDR3 DNA reads as TGTGCCAGCTCCCAAGACCTAGGGGTCGAGCAGTACTTC.

V and J are TRBV5-1 and TRBJ1-1; no clear D. Trimming removed 3 bases from V and 7 bases from J, with 13 bases in between. The CDR3 extends over 13 amino acids. Germline lookup yields CDR1 SGHRS and CDR2 YFSETQ. The CDR3 here is CASSSIPTGEAFF. The CDR3 DNA reads TGCGCCAGCAGCTCCATACCGACGGGTGAAGCTTTCTTT.

J is TRBJ1-1 and V is TRBV5-8; possibly TRBD1 for D (6 bases). Trimming removed 6 bases from V and 1 base from J, with 13 bases in between. Germline loops: CDR1 SGHTS, CDR2 YDEGEE. This CDR3 is 14 amino acids long. The CDR3 DNA reads TGTGCCAGCAAGCGGGACACCAAGAACACTGAAGCTTTCTTT. Translating it yields CASKRDTKNTEAFF. Combining the CDR3 with reference TRBV5-8 and TRBJ1-1 gives the whole variable domain EAGVTQSPTHLIKTRGQQATLRCSPISGHTSVYWYQQALGLGLQFLLWYDEGEERNRGNFPPRFSGRQFPNYSSELNVNALELEDSALYLCASKRDTKNTEAFFGQGTRLTVV.

As DNA, the CDR3 is TGTGCCAGCAGACCCTACGGGGGTTTCACTGAAGCTTTCTTT. Its protein product is CASRPYGGFTEAFF. This chain joins TRBV6-5 and TRBJ1-1; weak D call: TRBD1 (5 bases). Germline V CDR1 and CDR2: MNHEY, SVGAGI. V was trimmed by 6 bases and J by 4 bases, leaving 15 bases between them. The length of the CDR3 is 14 residues.

This chain connects TRBV18 to TRBJ1-6; possible D gene TRBD1, 5 bases. The CDR3 is 15 amino acids. The germline V gene has CDR1 KGHSH and CDR2 LQKENI. Trimming removed 2 bases from V and 7 bases from J, with 12 bases in between. CDR3 coding DNA: TGTGCCAGCTCACCAGAAGCAGGGTGGAATTCACCCCTCCACTTT. This gives the protein CASSPEAGWNSPLHF.